This T cell receptor (beta chain) was found in a study of T cell responses to AZD1222 COVID-19 vaccine. Notes on the study in general: Repertoire sampling occurred only after the peak T cell response. Donors were mostly white British, more females; clonal diversity possibly underestimated.

As regards this clone: Its antigen is as yet unknown.

This CDR3 has 14 amino acids. Trimming removed 6 bases from V and 9 bases from J; junction bases left unmatched: 9. CDR1 and CDR2 from the germline V gene are KGHDR and SFDVKD. Assay: immunoSEQ multiplex PCR; the TCRdb copy retains only in-frame clones and omits some. This sample has about 130,000 clones, with approximately 85% found just once. The specimen was peripheral blood, collected 28 days after the second AZD1222 dose. The chain links TRBV24-1 to TRBJ2-1; 8 positions agree with TRBD2. The clonotype originates from an adult who received the AZD1222 COVID-19 vaccine. CDR3 sequence (DNA): TGTGCCACCAGTCCAGCGGGGGTTGACGGTGAGCAGTTCTTC. Translating it yields CATSPAGVDGEQFF.